The clone carrying this TCR beta chain was picked up many times. Antigen unknown. This sample stems from a study of CD8 T cells in ankylosing spondylitis. General study results and limits: Past studies reported some motif variants in reactive arthritis synovial fluid and blood. Disease-linked clones were reportedly significantly enriched in matched ankylosing spondylitis synovial fluid. Seemingly distinctive of ankylosing spondylitis blood was a TCR beta motif formed by eight highly homologous variants.

The germline V and J ends were trimmed by 6 bases and 3 bases, with 9 bases remaining between them. This CDR3 has 12 residues. With molecular barcodes, quantitative 5'-RACE was used to make the TCR beta libraries. TCRdb called the 5' RACE reads again in MiXCR, with one record for every CDR3 protein. The table lists 150,000 to 200,000 distinct CDR3 sequences, 18% of them singletons. This TCR derives from a male donor under 35 with ankylosing spondylitis or in good health (not recorded which). The sequencing sample was made of blood, either unsorted or a sorted T cell fraction (not recorded which). This chain connects TRBV12-3 or TRBV12-4 to TRBJ2-7, with D possibly being TRBD1 (6 bases). CDR3 nucleotides: TGTGCCAGCAGCGACAGGCTCTACGAGCAGTACTTC. Protein product: CASSDRLYEQYF.